This T cell receptor (beta chain) was identified during a study of cytotoxic CD8 clonotypes in ibrutinib-treated CLL. Clones were read by immunoSEQ multiplex PCR, and TCRdb kept only the in-frame ones, dropping some. The sample has 110,000 to 150,000 clones; 76% are singletons. CDR1 is SGHRS and CDR2 is YFSETQ in the germline V gene. V was shortened by 0 bases and J by 5 bases, with 5 bases between the two germline ends. The CDR3 consists of 13 residues. Comment on this clone: What it binds is unknown.

General study findings and limits: Clonality increased at ibrutinib response, then returned toward baseline at progression.

The sequenced sample was PBMCs, obtained after 24 months of ibrutinib treatment. The chain uses TRBV5-1 and TRBJ1-4; no clear D. This clonotype was obtained from a human donor with chronic lymphocytic leukemia. The CDR3 loop reads CASSLGQNEKLFF. The CDR3 bases are TGCGCCAGCAGCTTGGGGCAGAATGAAAAACTGTTTTTT. Variable domain in full (rest from reference TRBV5-1 and TRBJ1-4): KAGVTQTPRYLIKTRGQQVTLSCSPISGHRSVSWYQQTPGQGLQFLFEYFSETQRNKGNFPGRFSGRQFSNSRSEMNVSTLELGDSALYLCASSLGQNEKLFFGSGTQLSVL.